One TCR beta chain is described in this entry. Its antigen is not known. This sample stems from a study of tumor and adjacent non-tumor tissue in lung cancer. For the study at large: The cohort had around twelve adenocarcinoma, a couple of squamous cell and 1 small cell patients. Stage I to III disease affected 9 to 10 men and about five women aged about 30 to 85.

The template was RNA from unsorted bulk tissue. Findings and caveats of the study: In normal lung, the top 100 clones were significantly more dominant than in tumor. Compared with tumor, normal lung showed significantly lower TCR diversity.

Three rounds of nested PCR, following a modified ARM-PCR protocol, produced the TCRbeta library. MiXCR, applied by TCRdb to the multiplex PCR reads, yields one record per CDR3 protein. The data contain 100,000 to 150,000 distinct CDR3 sequences, 66% of them seen just once; the ten biggest clones take up 9.5% to 15%. V lost 6 bases, J lost 6 bases, and 12 bases lay in between. The CDR3 consists of 12 residues. The germline CDR1 and CDR2 sequences are SGHAT and FQNNGV. The V gene is TRBV11-2, the J gene TRBJ2-7, with D hard to call. This TCR was recovered from a young man with non-small cell lung cancer. Sequenced material: lung tumor tissue. The CDR3 nucleotides are TGTGCCAGCAGGGCGATTAGCAGCGAGCAGTACTTC. Translated, it gives CASRAISSEQYF.